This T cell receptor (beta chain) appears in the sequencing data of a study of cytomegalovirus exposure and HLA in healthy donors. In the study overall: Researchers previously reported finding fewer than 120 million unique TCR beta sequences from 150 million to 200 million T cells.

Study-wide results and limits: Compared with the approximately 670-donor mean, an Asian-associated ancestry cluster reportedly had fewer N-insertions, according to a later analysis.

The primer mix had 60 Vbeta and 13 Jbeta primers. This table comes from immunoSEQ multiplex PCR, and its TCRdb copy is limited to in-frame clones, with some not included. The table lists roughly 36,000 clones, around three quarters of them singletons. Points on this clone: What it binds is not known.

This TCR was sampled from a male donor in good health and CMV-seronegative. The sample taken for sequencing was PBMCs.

The DNA for the CDR3 is TGCGCCAGCAGCTTGGAACAGGGGGGCGAGACCCAGTACTTC. It encodes CASSLEQGGETQYF. This chain joins TRBV5-1 and TRBJ2-5, with TRBD1 identical over 8 bases. Germline trimming cut 0 bases from V and 5 bases from J; bases unmatched to any gene: 3. CDR3 size: 14 residues. Germline V gene data show CDR1 as SGHRS and CDR2 as YFSETQ.